Sequencing of this T cell receptor (beta chain) was carried out in a study of T cell repertoires in cytomegalovirus infection. MiXCR, run by TCRdb on the reads, gives a single entry per CDR3 protein. The profile shows hundreds of thousands of distinct CDR3 sequences, 33% of them singletons. This CDR3 contains 19 residues. V was pared by 2 bases and J by 5 bases, with 18 bases of the junction left unmatched. Per the germline V gene, CDR1 is SGHVS and CDR2 is FNYEAQ. This clonotype was detected only a few times. Its antigen is as yet unknown. The sequence derives from a human donor in good health (CMV status not recorded). Some clones in this sample may be carry-over from other donors' samples. The input for sequencing was cultured PBMCs, taken from culture after CMV antigen stimulation. The chain joins TRBV7-6 to TRBJ2-5; TRBD2 agrees at 9 bases. CDR3 DNA sequence: TGTGCCAGCAGCTTAAACACCCGACTCGCGGGAGGGCCGGGTGAGACCCAGTACTTC. The encoded protein is CASSLNTRLAGGPGETQYF.